These 19 T cell receptor beta chains share one sample of origin, sequenced in a study of T-cell reconstitution after alpha-beta-depleted transplantation in children. Unique molecular identifiers featured in how the TCRbeta library was prepared. In TCRdb, the PCR reads were re-called with MiXCR into one record per CDR3 protein. This sample carries 200,000 to 250,000 distinct CDR3 sequences, around 9.6% of them seen once, and the ten largest clones take 5% to 7%. The sample in question was PBMCs from the stem cell graft donor, obtained from the stem cell graft. Source of these receptors: a human donor who donated a stem cell graft to a child with acute lymphoblastic leukemia.

This clonotype occurred a few times. Likely a read error: the CDR3 ends without its conserved phenylalanine or tryptophan. The rearrangement links TRBV10-3 to TRBJ1-2; possible D gene TRBD1, 6 bases. The CDR3 is made up of 13 amino acids. V was pared by 4 bases and J by 4 bases, with 10 bases between. Germline V lookup: CDR1 ENHRY, CDR2 SYGVKD. CDR3 bases: TGTGCCATCAGTGGCGAAGGGGGCTATGGCTACACCTAC. Protein: CAISGEGGYGYTY.

This clonotype was seen a handful of times. V gene TRBV5-1 combines with J gene TRBJ1-5; 10 positions agree with TRBD1. Germline loops: CDR1 SGHRS, CDR2 YFSETQ. The CDR3 runs to 18 residues. Losses at the gene ends were 6 bases for V and 0 bases for J; bases not matched to a gene: 12. The CDR3 is CASTDRDRGKNSNQPQHF. The CDR3 bases are TGCGCCAGCACTGACCGGGACAGGGGAAAGAATAGCAATCAGCCCCAGCATTTT.

In its sample, this clonotype was seen many times. V usage is TRBV15 and J usage is TRBJ2-3; maybe TRBD1 (6 bases). The CDR3 extends over 16 amino acids. Germline V lookup: CDR1 LNHNV, CDR2 YYDKDF (reference sequence). V was trimmed by 4 bases and J by 0 bases, leaving 14 bases between them. CDR3 DNA sequence: TGTGCCACCAGCATAAGCGACAGGCCCAGCACAGATACGCAGTATTTT. Residues: CATSISDRPSTDTQYF.

Remarks on this clonotype: Since a much larger clone is just one base distant, this may be a read error. This chain links TRBV12-3 or TRBV12-4 with TRBJ1-2, with D possibly being TRBD1 (6 bases). Deletions cut 6 bases from V and 7 bases from J, with 12 bases between. CDR3 size: 12 residues. CDR3 sequence reads: CASSTGNTGYTF. CDR3 DNA sequence: TGTGCCAGCAGCACAGGGAATACTGGCTACACCTTC.

This clonotype was seen many times. The CDR3 nucleotides read TGCAGCGTTGAAGGGGACACCCGCTGGGGTGAGCAGTTCTTC. Translation: CSVEGDTRWGEQFF. This rearrangement joins TRBV29-1 to TRBJ2-1; TRBD1 might be the D (6 bases). V was cut by 1 base and J by 9 bases, with 16 bases left in between. CDR3 length: 14 amino acids. Germline CDR1 reads SQVTM; CDR2 reads ANQGSEA.

This clonotype turned up a few times. This rearrangement joins TRBV27 to TRBJ2-1, with D perhaps matching TRBD2 (6 bases). From germline, CDR1 is MNHEY and CDR2 SMNVEV (reference sequence). The CDR3 extends over 14 amino acids. Trimming left V 6 bases short and J 7 bases short, with 16 bases between. CDR3 region: CASRRLEALNEQFF. The CDR3 nucleotides read TGTGCCAGCAGGCGACTAGAGGCCCTGAATGAGCAGTTCTTC.

There are many counts of this clonotype. V usage is TRBV7-2 and J usage is TRBJ1-2; D call uncertain. The CDR3 runs to 14 residues. The germline CDR1 and CDR2 sequences are SGHTA and FQGNSA. Between the trimmed V and J ends, which lost 5 bases and 3 bases, there was a span of 13 bases. This chain's CDR3 is CASSPVEYDYGYTF. The CDR3 nucleotides are TGTGCCAGCAGCCCCGTTGAATACGACTATGGCTACACCTTC.

This clonotype has more than one count but fewer than ten. The chain carries TRBV10-3 and TRBJ1-2; D is ambiguous. V shed 6 bases and J shed 2 bases, with 25 bases lying between them. Germline V gene sequence: CDR1 ENHRY, CDR2 SYGVKD. This CDR3 has 18 amino acids. The CDR3, as DNA: TGTGCCATCAGGAACGGTAGGGTGGCAATTCTGTCGAACTATGGCTACACCTTC. It translates to CAIRNGRVAILSNYGYTF.

This clonotype was recorded many times. The chain combines TRBV7-8 with TRBJ1-5, with D possibly matching TRBD1 (5 bases). The CDR3 runs 12 residues. Germline values: CDR1 SGHVS, CDR2 FQNEAQ. Trimming left V 5 bases short and J 16 bases short, with 18 bases between. The CDR3 is CASSIWDGLPHF. The CDR3 DNA follows: TGTGCCAGCAGCATATGGGACGGACTACCACATTTT.

J is TRBJ2-3 and V is TRBV5-1, with D perhaps TRBD1 (6 bases). Germline V CDR1 and CDR2: SGHRS, YFSETQ. Trimming stripped 0 bases from V and 0 bases from J, with 14 bases between. The length of the CDR3 is 17 residues. CDR3 in DNA: TGCGCCAGCAGCTTGGTTTCAGGGGCCCGTAGCACAGATACGCAGTATTTT. Its protein product is CASSLVSGARSTDTQYF.

The rearrangement links TRBV5-1 to TRBJ1-3; D is ambiguous. V shed 1 base and J shed 4 bases, with 3 bases lying between them. This CDR3 is 12 amino acids long. Germline V gene lookup returns CDR1 SGHRS and CDR2 YFSETQ. CDR3 sequence (DNA): TGCGCCAGCAGCTTGCTCGGAAACACCATATATTTT. Translating it yields CASSLLGNTIYF.

V is TRBV20-1 and J is TRBJ2-5, with D hard to call. This CDR3 is 13 amino acids long. The germline gives CDR1 DFQATT, CDR2 SNEGSKA (reference sequence). Trimming took 0 bases from V and 2 from J, leaving 7 bases between them. The CDR3 bases are TGCAGTGCTAGAGATCACAGACAAGAGACCCAGTACTTC. Translated: CSARDHRQETQYF.

The table lists this clonotype with a few counts. This chain uses TRBV5-4 with TRBJ2-1; a possible D gene is TRBD2 (7 bases). Germline CDR1 SGHNT, CDR2 YYREEE (reference sequence). V was cut by 5 bases and J by 12 bases, with 24 bases left in between. The length of the CDR3 is 15 residues. The CDR3 loop reads CASSKGGIYNEGQFF. CDR3 in DNA: TGTGCCAGCAGTAAGGGGGGGATTTACAATGAGGGGCAGTTCTTC. Full variable domain (remainder filled in from reference TRBV5-4 and TRBJ2-1): ETGVTQSPTHLIKTRGQQVTLRCSSQSGHNTVSWYQQALGQGPQFIFQYYREEENGRGNFPPRFSGLQFPNYSSELNVNALELDDSALYLCASSKGGIYNEGQFFGPGTRLTVL.

This clonotype was detected only a few times. V and J are TRBV2 and TRBJ1-5, with 10 positions matching TRBD1. CDR1 is SNHLY, CDR2 FYNNEI, per germline. This CDR3 has 14 amino acids. The trim removed 6 bases at V and 9 bases at J, leaving 8 bases unmatched. The CDR3 protein is CASSGTGVVRPQHF. The DNA of the CDR3 is TGTGCCAGCAGCGGGACAGGGGTCGTTCGGCCCCAGCATTTT.

In this sample, this clonotype turned up a few times. The J gene is TRBJ1-5, the V gene TRBV29-1; D might be TRBD1 (5 bases). The CDR3 covers 12 residues. Germline-derived CDR1 and CDR2 are SQVTM and ANQGSEA. Deletions cut 4 bases from V and 7 bases from J, with 11 bases between. CDR3 amino acids: CSVGQGAQPQHF. In nucleotides, the CDR3 is TGCAGCGTTGGTCAGGGCGCACAGCCCCAGCATTTT. The variable domain in full, with the rest retrieved from reference TRBV29-1 and TRBJ1-5, is SAVISQKPSRDICQRGTSLTIQCQVDSQVTMMFWYRQQPGQSLTLIATANQGSEATYESGFVIDKFPISRPNLTFSTLTVSNMSPEDSSIYLCSVGQGAQPQHFGDGTRLSIL.

This clonotype has ten or more counts. The genes are TRBV2 and TRBJ2-5; a possible D gene is TRBD2 (7 bases). V was trimmed by 1 base and J by 1 base, leaving 13 bases between them. The CDR3 totals 16 residues. Germline V gene sequence: CDR1 SNHLY, CDR2 FYNNEI. DNA of the CDR3: TGTGCCAGCAGTGAAGGGGTCCGGGGGGCCCAAGAGACCCAGTACTTC. Protein product: CASSEGVRGAQETQYF.

This chain connects TRBV20-1 to TRBJ1-4, with 7 bases aligning to TRBD1. The CDR3 spans 14 residues. V dropped 3 bases and J dropped 5; count of bases not matched to a gene: 6. Germline CDR1 DFQATT, CDR2 SNEGSKA (reference sequence). The CDR3 is CSASGSGGNEKLFF. In nucleotides, the CDR3 is TGCAGTGCTAGTGGGTCAGGGGGAAATGAAAAACTGTTTTTT.

Many counts were recorded for this clonotype. The gene calls are TRBV15 and TRBJ2-1; TRBD2 might be the D (6 bases). The germline V gene encodes CDR1 LNHNV and CDR2 YYDKDF (reference sequence). Deletions cut 0 bases from V and 9 bases from J, with 18 bases between. CDR3 size: 16 residues. The CDR3, as DNA: TGTGCCACCAGCAGAGATAAGTTGTCTAGCGCGGCTGAGCAGTTCTTC. Its translation: CATSRDKLSSAAEQFF.

This chain links TRBV29-1 with TRBJ2-3, with 12 bases fitting TRBD2. There are 14 residues in the CDR3. J gave up 5 bases and V 7 bases, and 7 bases lay outside the gene matches. CDR1 SQVTM and CDR2 ANQGSEA come from the germline V gene. In nucleotides, the CDR3 is TGCAGCGCCACTACGGGACTAGCGGGAGATACGCAGTATTTT. This codes for CSATTGLAGDTQYF.